The rows below give T cell receptor beta chains drawn from one sample of a study of cytomegalovirus exposure and HLA in healthy donors. TCRdb keeps only in-frame clones here, not all; method: immunoSEQ multiplex PCR. The data contain about 88,000 clones, almost 85% of them singletons. The specimen was PBMCs. These receptor sequences come from a woman between 18 and 30 years old in good health and CMV-seropositive. The CDR3 runs from the conserved cysteine through the conserved F or W. Each record gives: J gene, D gene, clone size, V gene, CDR3 DNA, CDR3 protein. D genes are given only for firm matches. Not all rows give a size; the values are once, few, many and, for expanded clones, a class.

TRBJ2-7 | TRBD2 | few | TRBV11-2 | TGTGCCAGCAGAATCTCGCCGGGACTAGCCTACGAGCAGTACTTC | CASRISPGLAYEQYF
TRBJ2-7 | . | . | TRBV6-4 | TGTGCCAGCTATACGAGCTCCTACGAGCAGTACTTC | CASYTSSYEQYF
TRBJ2-2 | TRBD2 | . | TRBV7-2 | TGTGCCAGCAGCACGGGACTAGCGGGGGTGAACACCGGGGAGCTGTTTTTT | CASSTGLAGVNTGELFF
TRBJ2-6 | . | . | TRBV7-9 | TGTGCCAGCAGCCTAACTACAGGGTCTGGGGCCAACGTCCTGACTTTC | CASSLTTGSGANVLTF
TRBJ1-1 | . | . | TRBV19 | TGTGCCAGTAGTAAGAGTCGGGTGAACACTGAAGCTTTCTTT | CASSKSRVNTEAFF
TRBJ2-7 | TRBD2 | . | TRBV6-4 | TGTGCCAGCAGTGAGGCTAGCGGGGCCTCCTACGAGCAGTACTTC | CASSEASGASYEQYF
TRBJ1-6 | . | once | TRBV6-1 | TGTGCCAGCAGTGAACAGGGGCTTTTGGTTAATTCACCCCTCCACTTT | CASSEQGLLVNSPLHF
TRBJ2-5 | . | . | TRBV28 | TGTGCCAGCAGACCCGACAGCCAAGAGACCCAGTACTTC | CASRPDSQETQYF
TRBJ2-7 | . | . | TRBV14 | TGTGCCAGCAGCCCGACAGCTTTCGAGCAGTACTTC | CASSPTAFEQYF
TRBJ2-2 | TRBD1 | . | TRBV7-9 | TGTTCGATCGGCCAGGGGGCCCGCGACACCGGGGAGCTGTTTTTT | CSIGQGARDTGELFF
TRBJ2-2 | . | . | TRBV7-3 | TGTGCCAGCAGCTCACTAAACACCGGGGAGCTGTTTTTT | CASSSLNTGELFF
TRBJ2-7 | . | . | TRBV4-1 | TGCGCCAGCAGCCTGCTGGGCAGGACCTACGAGCAGTACTTC | CASSLLGRTYEQYF
TRBJ2-7 | TRBD1 | . | TRBV11-2 | TGTGCCAGCAGCGACCGGGACAGGGGACCCTACGAGCAGTACTTC | CASSDRDRGPYEQYF
TRBJ2-7 | TRBD1 | . | TRBV7-2 | TGTGCCAGCAGCTTTGGGACAGGGACTTCCTACGAGCAGTACTTC | CASSFGTGTSYEQYF
TRBJ1-3 | TRBD1 | . | TRBV2 | TGTGCCAGCAGGGGGACAGGGGGCGACACCATATATTTT | CASRGTGGDTIYF
TRBJ2-3 | TRBD1 | . | TRBV28 | TGTGCCAGCAGTTTCGCCGGGACAGGGTTTGGTACAGATACGCAGTATTTT | CASSFAGTGFGTDTQYF
TRBJ2-3 | . | . | TRBV5-1 | TGCGCCAGCAGCTTGGGTAGGGGCTCCACAGATACGCAGTATTTT | CASSLGRGSTDTQYF
TRBJ1-1 | . | . | TRBV30 | TGTGCCCGGGATGGGGGGGCTTACACTGAAGCTTTCTTT | CARDGGAYTEAFF
TRBJ1-4 | TRBD1 | . | TRBV7-6 | TGTGCCAGCAGCGCGGACAGGGTGGCAAAACTGTTTTTT | CASSADRVAKLFF
TRBJ2-5 | TRBD2 | . | TRBV28 | TGTGCCAGCAGTCCGGGACTAGCGGGGCAAGAGACCCAGTACTTC | CASSPGLAGQETQYF
TRBJ2-7 | . | once | TRBV6-5 | TGTGCCAGCAGTTTCCACCGACAGGCCCCCAACTCCGAGCAGTACTTC | CASSFHRQAPNSEQYF
TRBJ1-1 | . | . | TRBV4-1 | TGCGCCAGCAGCCAAGATCCAGGCACTAGAGTAGCTGAAGCTTTCTTT | CASSQDPGTRVAEAFF